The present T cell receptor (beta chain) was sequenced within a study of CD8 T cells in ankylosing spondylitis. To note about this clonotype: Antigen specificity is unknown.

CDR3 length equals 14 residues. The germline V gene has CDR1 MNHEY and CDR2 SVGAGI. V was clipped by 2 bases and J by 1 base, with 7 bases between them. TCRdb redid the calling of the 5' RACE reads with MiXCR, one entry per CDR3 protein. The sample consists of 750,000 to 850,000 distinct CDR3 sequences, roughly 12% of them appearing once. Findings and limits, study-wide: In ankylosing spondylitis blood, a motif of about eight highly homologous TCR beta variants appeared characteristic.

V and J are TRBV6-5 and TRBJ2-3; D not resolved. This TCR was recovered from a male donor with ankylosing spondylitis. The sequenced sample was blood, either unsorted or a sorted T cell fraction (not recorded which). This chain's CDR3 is CASSYRHGTDTQYF. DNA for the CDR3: TGTGCCAGCAGTTACCGGCATGGCACAGATACGCAGTATTTT.